This T cell receptor beta chain was sequenced for a study of tumor and adjacent non-tumor tissue in lung cancer. A modified ARM-PCR protocol with three rounds of nested PCR amplified TCRbeta. One entry per CDR3 protein results from TCRdb running MiXCR on the multiplex PCR reads. Among about 67,000 distinct CDR3 sequences listed, more than 75% were seen once. The CDR3 extends over 13 amino acids. Germline V gives CDR1 SEHNR, CDR2 FQNEAQ (reference sequence). Trimming took 5 bases from V and 9 from J, leaving 17 bases between them. This sample's RNA came from whole unsorted tissue. This non-tumor lung sample came from over 3 cm beyond the tumor edge. This clonotype was detected a few times.

This clonotype was sampled from a man between 60 and 75 years old with non-small cell lung cancer. The rearrangement links TRBV7-9 to TRBJ2-7, with D perhaps matching TRBD1 or TRBD2 (5 bases each). The sample comprised distant non-tumor lung tissue. The CDR3 bases are TGTGCCAGCAGCCTCCCCCGGGACCGCGGGCAGTACTTC. Translation gives CASSLPRDRGQYF.